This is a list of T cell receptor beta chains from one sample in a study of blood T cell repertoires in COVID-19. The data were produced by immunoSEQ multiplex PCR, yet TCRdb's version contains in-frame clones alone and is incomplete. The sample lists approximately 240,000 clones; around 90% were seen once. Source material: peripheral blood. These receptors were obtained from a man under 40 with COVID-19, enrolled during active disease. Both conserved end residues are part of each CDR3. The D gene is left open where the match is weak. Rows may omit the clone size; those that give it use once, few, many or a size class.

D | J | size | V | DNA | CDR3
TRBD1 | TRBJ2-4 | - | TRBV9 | TGTGCCAGCAGCGTAGGGCCAGGACAGGTAGCCAAAAACATTCAGTACTTC | CASSVGPGQVAKNIQYF
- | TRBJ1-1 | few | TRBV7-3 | TGTGCCAGCAGCGTACAGGTGAACACTGAAGCTTTCTTT | CASSVQVNTEAFF
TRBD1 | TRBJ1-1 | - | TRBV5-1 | TGCGCCAGCAGCTGGGGACAGGTCCCACACCTAAACACTGAAGCTTTCTTT | CASSWGQVPHLNTEAFF
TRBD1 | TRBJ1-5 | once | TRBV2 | TGTGCCAGCTCCGGCGCCGGGACAGGTATAAGCAATCAGCCCCAGCATTTT | CASSGAGTGISNQPQHF
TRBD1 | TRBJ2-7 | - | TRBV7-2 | TGTGCCAGCAGCCATCGGCAGGGGGCATCCTACGAGCAGTACTTC | CASSHRQGASYEQYF
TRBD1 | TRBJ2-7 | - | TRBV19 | TGTGCCAGTAGAGTTACCGGGACAGTACTCTACGAGCAGTACTTC | CASRVTGTVLYEQYF
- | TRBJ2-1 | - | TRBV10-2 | TGCGCCAGCAGCCCCCGTTCGGACAATGAGCAGTTCTTC | CASSPRSDNEQFF
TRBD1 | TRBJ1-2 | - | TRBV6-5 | TGTGCCAGCAGTTACGATGGACAGGGAGCCTATGGCTACACCTTC | CASSYDGQGAYGYTF
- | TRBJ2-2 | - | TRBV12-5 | TGTGCTAGTGGTTTGGTGACCGGGGCGAACACCGGGGAGCTGTTTTTT | CASGLVTGANTGELFF
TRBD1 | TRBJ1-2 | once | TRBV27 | TGTGCCAGCAGTCAGATCGGGGACAGGGGAGACTATGGCTACACCTTC | CASSQIGDRGDYGYTF
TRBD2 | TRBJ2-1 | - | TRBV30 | TGTGCCTGGACGCCGGGGGGGCACCGATACAATGAGCAGTTCTTC | CAWTPGGHRYNEQFF
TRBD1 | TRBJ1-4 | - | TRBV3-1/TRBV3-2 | TGTGCCAGCAGCCCCACAGGGGGCGGTGAAAAACTGTTTTTT | CASSPTGGGEKLFF
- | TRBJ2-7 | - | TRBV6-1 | TGTGCCAGCAGTGACGGCGATAGGTTAGCCCACGAGCAGTACTTC | CASSDGDRLAHEQYF
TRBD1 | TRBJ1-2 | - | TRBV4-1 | TGCGCCAGCAGCCAAGATGGAAGGGGGCACACCTTC | CASSQDGRGHTF
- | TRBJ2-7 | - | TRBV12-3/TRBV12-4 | TGTGCCAGCAGTTCTAGCGTTTCCTACGAGCAGTACTTC | CASSSSVSYEQYF
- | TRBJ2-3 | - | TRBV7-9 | TGTGCCGCGGTTCGGGCCAGGACTGATACGCAGTATTTT | CAAVRARTDTQYF
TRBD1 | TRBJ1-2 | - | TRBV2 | TGTGCCAGCAGGAGGACAGGGCTGGGCTATGGCTACACCTTC | CASRRTGLGYGYTF
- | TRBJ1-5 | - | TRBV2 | TGTGCCAGCAGATCGGGAGGGAGCAATCAGCCCCAGCATTTT | CASRSGGSNQPQHF
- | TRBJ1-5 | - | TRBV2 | TGTGCCAGCAGTGCCTCCCGGGGGAATCAGCCCCAGCATTTT | CASSASRGNQPQHF
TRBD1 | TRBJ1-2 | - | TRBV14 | TGTGCCAGCAGCCCCGCGGGACAGGGAAACTATGGCTACACCTTC | CASSPAGQGNYGYTF
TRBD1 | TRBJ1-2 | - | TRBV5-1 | TGCGCCAGCAGCAAGAGCCGGGACAGCCACTATGGCTACACCTTC | CASSKSRDSHYGYTF
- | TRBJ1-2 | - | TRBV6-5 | TGTGCCAGCAGCCTCCTCGCAGCCCCGTCGGGAGGCTACACCTTC | CASSLLAAPSGGYTF
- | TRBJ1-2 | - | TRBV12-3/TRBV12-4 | TGTGCCATCTCCCCACAAAGAGGTGGCTACACCTTC | CAISPQRGGYTF
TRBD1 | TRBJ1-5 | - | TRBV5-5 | TGTGCCAGCAGCTTTCGGGACAGCGATCAGCCCCAGCATTTT | CASSFRDSDQPQHF
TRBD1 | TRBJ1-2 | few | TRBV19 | TGTGCCAGTAGTAGTGGCAGGGGGCACCTCTATGGCTACACCTTC | CASSSGRGHLYGYTF
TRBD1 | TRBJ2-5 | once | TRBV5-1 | TGCGCCAGCAGCGGCGGGACAGGGACTCAAGAGACCCAGTACTTC | CASSGGTGTQETQYF
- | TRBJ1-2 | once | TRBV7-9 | TGTGCCAGCAGCTTAGCTTCAGGTCAAGATGGCTACACCTTC | CASSLASGQDGYTF
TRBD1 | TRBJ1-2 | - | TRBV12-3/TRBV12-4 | TGTGCCAGCAGTCCCGGACAGGTGGGGGGCTACACCTTC | CASSPGQVGGYTF
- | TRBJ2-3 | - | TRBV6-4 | TGTGCCAGCAGTGAAAGGGGAGGCTTAGATACGCAGTATTTT | CASSERGGLDTQYF
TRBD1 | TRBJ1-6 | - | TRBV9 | TGTGCCAGCAGCTCTGCGGGACAGGGGGATTCACCCCTCCACTTT | CASSSAGQGDSPLHF